A selection of T cell receptor beta chains follows, all from one sample in a study of blood T cell repertoires in COVID-19. Here immunoSEQ multiplex PCR was the method, and the copy in TCRdb shows in-frame clones only, minus some. The data hold about 110,000 clones, with roughly four fifths observed a single time. Sequencing used peripheral blood. These receptors all stem from a man at least 80 years old with COVID-19, enrolled during active disease. Both conserved end residues are part of each CDR3. A D gene is named only where the DNA matches it firmly. Size tells how often a clone was seen (once, few, many) or the class of an expanded clone, and some rows leave it out.

j_gene: TRBJ2-5
d_gene: .
abundance: .
v_gene: TRBV14
CDR3nt: TGTGCCAGCAGCCAAGATGCGGAGACCCAGTACTTC
CDR3aa: CASSQDAETQYF

j_gene: TRBJ2-3
d_gene: TRBD1
abundance: .
v_gene: TRBV7-9
CDR3nt: TGTGCCAGCAGCCACCCAGAGGGACAGGGGACAGATACGCAGTATTTT
CDR3aa: CASSHPEGQGTDTQYF

j_gene: TRBJ2-7
d_gene: .
abundance: .
v_gene: TRBV5-1
CDR3nt: TGCGCCAGCAGCTTGGCGGACAGCGTAACCTACGAGCAGTACTTC
CDR3aa: CASSLADSVTYEQYF

j_gene: TRBJ1-1
d_gene: .
abundance: .
v_gene: TRBV6-5
CDR3nt: TGTGCCAGCAGGATATCGTTGGTAGCTGAAGCTTTCTTT
CDR3aa: CASRISLVAEAFF

j_gene: TRBJ1-1
d_gene: .
abundance: .
v_gene: TRBV4-3
CDR3nt: TGCGCCAGCAGCCGCGGGACCTCCAAGAACACTGAAGCTTTCTTT
CDR3aa: CASSRGTSKNTEAFF

j_gene: TRBJ2-3
d_gene: .
abundance: .
v_gene: TRBV25-1
CDR3nt: TGTGCCAGTGTTGACACCACTAGCACAGATACGCAGTATTTT
CDR3aa: CASVDTTSTDTQYF

j_gene: TRBJ1-4
d_gene: TRBD1
abundance: .
v_gene: TRBV4-2
CDR3nt: TGTGCCAGCAGCCAAGGTTCGACAGGGGCTAATGAAAAACTGTTTTTT
CDR3aa: CASSQGSTGANEKLFF

j_gene: TRBJ1-1
d_gene: .
abundance: .
v_gene: TRBV25-1
CDR3nt: TGTGCCAGCAGTGGACAGCACAACACTGAAGCTTTCTTT
CDR3aa: CASSGQHNTEAFF

j_gene: TRBJ2-1
d_gene: TRBD2
abundance: .
v_gene: TRBV6-5
CDR3nt: TGTGCCAGCAGTTACAGGGAGGGGTACAATGAGCAGTTCTTC
CDR3aa: CASSYREGYNEQFF

j_gene: TRBJ2-1
d_gene: TRBD2
abundance: .
v_gene: TRBV7-9
CDR3nt: TGTGCCAGCAGCTCGACTAGCGGGATAGGTAATGAGCAGTTCTTC
CDR3aa: CASSSTSGIGNEQFF

j_gene: TRBJ1-3
d_gene: TRBD1
abundance: few
v_gene: TRBV9
CDR3nt: TGTGCCAGCAGCGTGCGCCCGGACAGGGAGGCGAACACCATATATTTT
CDR3aa: CASSVRPDREANTIYF

j_gene: TRBJ2-3
d_gene: .
abundance: few
v_gene: TRBV7-9
CDR3nt: TGTGCCAGCAGCCCCTACAGGGCAGATACGCAGTATTTT
CDR3aa: CASSPYRADTQYF

j_gene: TRBJ2-3
d_gene: .
abundance: .
v_gene: TRBV28
CDR3nt: TGTGCCAGCAGTCAGGTCACAGATACGCAGTATTTT
CDR3aa: CASSQVTDTQYF

j_gene: TRBJ2-3
d_gene: TRBD2
abundance: .
v_gene: TRBV7-7
CDR3nt: TGTGCTAGCAGCTTCGGACTAGCGGGAGGTGGAGATACGCAGTATTTT
CDR3aa: CASSFGLAGGGDTQYF

j_gene: TRBJ1-5
d_gene: TRBD1
abundance: .
v_gene: TRBV15
CDR3nt: TGTGCCACCAGCGGACAGGGTAACGATCAGCCCCAGCATTTT
CDR3aa: CATSGQGNDQPQHF

j_gene: TRBJ2-7
d_gene: TRBD1
abundance: .
v_gene: TRBV15
CDR3nt: TGTGCCACCAGTACCGGGACAGGGATTTACTACGAGCAGTACTTC
CDR3aa: CATSTGTGIYYEQYF

j_gene: TRBJ2-2
d_gene: TRBD2
abundance: .
v_gene: TRBV11-2
CDR3nt: TGTGCCAGCAGCTTCATTCCGGGACTAGCGGGAGGGCCCTTCGGGGAGCTGTTTTTT
CDR3aa: CASSFIPGLAGGPFGELFF

j_gene: TRBJ2-3
d_gene: TRBD2
abundance: .
v_gene: TRBV28
CDR3nt: TGTGCCAGCAGTTCAATGGGGGGGACAGATACGCAGTATTTT
CDR3aa: CASSSMGGTDTQYF

j_gene: TRBJ1-4
d_gene: TRBD1
abundance: once
v_gene: TRBV2
CDR3nt: TGTGCCAGCACCCCAACGGGACAGGGGAATGAAAAACTGTTTTTT
CDR3aa: CASTPTGQGNEKLFF

j_gene: TRBJ2-3
d_gene: TRBD2
abundance: .
v_gene: TRBV29-1
CDR3nt: TGCAGCGCCGTTGAGGCCGGGAGGCCAGATACGCAGTATTTT
CDR3aa: CSAVEAGRPDTQYF

j_gene: TRBJ1-4
d_gene: .
abundance: .
v_gene: TRBV4-2
CDR3nt: TGTGCCAGCAGCCAAGATGTAATAGGATCGGGGAATGAAAAACTGTTTTTT
CDR3aa: CASSQDVIGSGNEKLFF

j_gene: TRBJ2-1
d_gene: TRBD2
abundance: .
v_gene: TRBV5-8
CDR3nt: TGTGCCAGCATACCGGGACTAGTGAATGAGCAGTTCTTC
CDR3aa: CASIPGLVNEQFF

j_gene: TRBJ2-7
d_gene: .
abundance: .
v_gene: TRBV19
CDR3nt: TGTGCCAGTAGTATTACGTCTAGCCCAGCCTACGAGCAGTACTTC
CDR3aa: CASSITSSPAYEQYF

j_gene: TRBJ2-3
d_gene: .
abundance: .
v_gene: TRBV6-5
CDR3nt: TGTGCCAGCGTCCAGATGATGACAGATACGCAGTATTTT
CDR3aa: CASVQMMTDTQYF

j_gene: TRBJ1-2
d_gene: TRBD1
abundance: .
v_gene: TRBV5-1
CDR3nt: TGCGCCAGCAGCTTAAGACAGGGGGACTATGGCTACACCTTC
CDR3aa: CASSLRQGDYGYTF

j_gene: TRBJ1-5
d_gene: .
abundance: .
v_gene: TRBV19
CDR3nt: TGTGCCAGTAGTATAGCTTCCAATCAGCCCCAGCATTTT
CDR3aa: CASSIASNQPQHF

j_gene: TRBJ2-5
d_gene: .
abundance: .
v_gene: TRBV4-3
CDR3nt: TGCGCCAGCAGCCAAGGGGGGGAAGGGACGGGTGACTTC
CDR3aa: CASSQGGEGTGDF

j_gene: TRBJ2-5
d_gene: .
abundance: .
v_gene: TRBV18
CDR3nt: TGTGCCAGCTCAGGACAGAAGACCCAGTACTTC
CDR3aa: CASSGQKTQYF

j_gene: TRBJ2-1
d_gene: .
abundance: .
v_gene: TRBV19
CDR3nt: TGTGCCAGTAGTACCCCCGGGGTGTCCTACAATGAGCAGTTCTTC
CDR3aa: CASSTPGVSYNEQFF

j_gene: TRBJ2-1
d_gene: .
abundance: .
v_gene: TRBV10-2
CDR3nt: TGCGCCAGCAGCCTTAGTTATGAGCAGTTCTTC
CDR3aa: CASSLSYEQFF

j_gene: TRBJ1-2
d_gene: .
abundance: .
v_gene: TRBV5-1
CDR3nt: TGCGCCAGCAGCTTTTATGGATCTGAGGGAGGCTACACCTTC
CDR3aa: CASSFYGSEGGYTF

j_gene: TRBJ2-2
d_gene: TRBD2
abundance: .
v_gene: TRBV7-3
CDR3nt: TGTGCCAGCAGCTCGGGACTAGGGCGTGCCGGGGAGCTGTTTTTT
CDR3aa: CASSSGLGRAGELFF

j_gene: TRBJ2-7
d_gene: .
abundance: .
v_gene: TRBV21-1
CDR3nt: TGTGCCAGCAGCAAACTGCCGGTGTCGAGTTACGAGCAGTACTTC
CDR3aa: CASSKLPVSSYEQYF

j_gene: TRBJ1-6
d_gene: .
abundance: .
v_gene: TRBV21-1
CDR3nt: TGTGCCAGCAGTCGAAGGGGGCAGCCCCGTTCACCCCTCCACTTT
CDR3aa: CASSRRGQPRSPLHF

j_gene: TRBJ1-2
d_gene: .
abundance: few
v_gene: TRBV28
CDR3nt: TGTGCCAGCAGCCCTGCGGGGGGAAACTATGGCTACACCTTC
CDR3aa: CASSPAGGNYGYTF

j_gene: TRBJ2-3
d_gene: .
abundance: .
v_gene: TRBV11-3
CDR3nt: TGTGCCAGCAGCTTAAGGGGGGGTTTAGCCCCCACAGATACGCAGTATTTT
CDR3aa: CASSLRGGLAPTDTQYF

j_gene: TRBJ2-3
d_gene: .
abundance: .
v_gene: TRBV18
CDR3nt: TGTGCCAGCTCACCGGCACCCTTGGCAGATACGCAGTATTTT
CDR3aa: CASSPAPLADTQYF

j_gene: TRBJ1-2
d_gene: .
abundance: .
v_gene: TRBV2
CDR3nt: TGTGCCAGCAATGCCCGCCAGGGTTCCGGCTATGGCTACACCTTC
CDR3aa: CASNARQGSGYGYTF

j_gene: TRBJ1-1
d_gene: .
abundance: .
v_gene: TRBV5-1
CDR3nt: TGCGCCAGCAGCTTGGCGGAGGGCTGGGGCACTGAAGCTTTCTTT
CDR3aa: CASSLAEGWGTEAFF

j_gene: TRBJ1-6
d_gene: TRBD1
abundance: .
v_gene: TRBV28
CDR3nt: TGTGCCAGCAGGCCCGCCGGGACAGTAAATTCACCCCTCCACTTT
CDR3aa: CASRPAGTVNSPLHF

j_gene: TRBJ2-7
d_gene: TRBD2
abundance: few
v_gene: TRBV7-6
CDR3nt: TGTGCCAGCAGCTCCTGGACTAGCGGGAGGGGAGCTGACGAGCAGTACTTC
CDR3aa: CASSSWTSGRGADEQYF

j_gene: TRBJ2-7
d_gene: .
abundance: .
v_gene: TRBV27
CDR3nt: TGTGCCAGCAGTTTTTTCAACGAGCAGTACTTC
CDR3aa: CASSFFNEQYF

j_gene: TRBJ1-1
d_gene: TRBD1
abundance: .
v_gene: TRBV5-5
CDR3nt: TGTGCCAGCAGCCCCCGGCGGCAGGGGGCGCTGGGTACTGAAGCTTTCTTT
CDR3aa: CASSPRRQGALGTEAFF

j_gene: TRBJ1-6
d_gene: TRBD1
abundance: .
v_gene: TRBV3-1/TRBV3-2
CDR3nt: TGTGCCAGCAGCCAAGTCACAGGGGCCAATTCACCCCTCCACTTT
CDR3aa: CASSQVTGANSPLHF

j_gene: TRBJ2-4
d_gene: .
abundance: .
v_gene: TRBV14
CDR3nt: TGTGCCAGCAGCCAAGGTGTCGGGGACATTCAGTACTTC
CDR3aa: CASSQGVGDIQYF

j_gene: TRBJ1-1
d_gene: .
abundance: few
v_gene: TRBV9
CDR3nt: TGTGCCAGCAGCGTAGAGGCCCAGGGTAACACTGAAGCTTTCTTT
CDR3aa: CASSVEAQGNTEAFF

j_gene: TRBJ2-6
d_gene: TRBD1
abundance: .
v_gene: TRBV19
CDR3nt: TGTGCCAGTAGCTATACAGGGGCTGGGGCCAACGTCCTGACTTTC
CDR3aa: CASSYTGAGANVLTF

j_gene: TRBJ1-2
d_gene: TRBD1
abundance: .
v_gene: TRBV2
CDR3nt: TGTGCCAGCAGTGTAGACAGGGGAGCTCTCTATGGCTACACCTTC
CDR3aa: CASSVDRGALYGYTF

j_gene: TRBJ1-1
d_gene: .
abundance: .
v_gene: TRBV20-1
CDR3nt: TGCAGTGGGGCCGCCGACACTGAAGCTTTCTTT
CDR3aa: CSGAADTEAFF

j_gene: TRBJ2-1
d_gene: .
abundance: .
v_gene: TRBV9
CDR3nt: TGTGCCAGCAGCGTAGCTCCCACAGGGTCCTACAATGAGCAGTTCTTC
CDR3aa: CASSVAPTGSYNEQFF

j_gene: TRBJ2-1
d_gene: TRBD1
abundance: .
v_gene: TRBV19
CDR3nt: TGTGCCAGTAGTCCTGGGACAGGGTGCTATGAGCAGTTCTTC
CDR3aa: CASSPGTGCYEQFF

j_gene: TRBJ2-2
d_gene: TRBD2
abundance: .
v_gene: TRBV11-2
CDR3nt: TGTGCCAGCAGCACTCGGACTAGCGGGAGAGCCGGGGAGCTGTTTTTT
CDR3aa: CASSTRTSGRAGELFF

j_gene: TRBJ2-1
d_gene: TRBD2
abundance: .
v_gene: TRBV19
CDR3nt: TGTGCCAGTAGTATAGATGACCGGGAGGGCCTCAATGAGCAGTTCTTC
CDR3aa: CASSIDDREGLNEQFF